Ten or more counts support the clone carrying this T cell receptor (beta chain). Its target is not known. A library of TCRbeta sequences, prepared with unique molecular identifiers, was generated. A single record per CDR3 protein comes from TCRdb applying MiXCR to the PCR reads. Here the sample spans fewer than 350,000 distinct CDR3 sequences, 9.5% to 13% being singletons. The data stem from a study of T-cell reconstitution after alpha-beta-depleted transplantation in children. General study results and limits: T-cell numbers and diversity one year post-transplant derived largely from freshly generated T cells. Approximately two months post-transplant, alpha-beta T cells reportedly originated from several hundred expanded graft clones. The study traced high day-60 TCRbeta diversity in some patients to surviving recipient T cells and thymic progenitors.

The length of the CDR3 is 14 residues. Germline CDR1 SGHTA, CDR2 FQGNSA. Losses at the gene ends were 5 bases for V and 5 bases for J; bases not matched to a gene: 6. The V gene is TRBV7-2, the J gene TRBJ2-5, with 9 bases identical to TRBD2. This clonotype originated in a male patient aged 2-10 years who had a stem cell transplant for chronic granulomatous disease, so the T cells may come from the graft donor. The input for sequencing was peripheral blood, taken 180 days after TCRalphabeta/CD19-depleted stem cell transplant. The CDR3 sequence: CASSRIAGVETQYF. The DNA of the CDR3 is TGTGCCAGCAGCCGTATAGCGGGAGTGGAGACCCAGTACTTC. Together with reference TRBV7-2 and TRBJ2-5, the CDR3 gives the full variable domain: GAGVSQSPSNKVTEKGKDVELRCDPISGHTALYWYRQSLGQGLEFLIYFQGNSAPDKSGLPSDRFSAERTGGSVSTLTIQRTQQEDSAVYLCASSRIAGVETQYFGPGTRLLVL.